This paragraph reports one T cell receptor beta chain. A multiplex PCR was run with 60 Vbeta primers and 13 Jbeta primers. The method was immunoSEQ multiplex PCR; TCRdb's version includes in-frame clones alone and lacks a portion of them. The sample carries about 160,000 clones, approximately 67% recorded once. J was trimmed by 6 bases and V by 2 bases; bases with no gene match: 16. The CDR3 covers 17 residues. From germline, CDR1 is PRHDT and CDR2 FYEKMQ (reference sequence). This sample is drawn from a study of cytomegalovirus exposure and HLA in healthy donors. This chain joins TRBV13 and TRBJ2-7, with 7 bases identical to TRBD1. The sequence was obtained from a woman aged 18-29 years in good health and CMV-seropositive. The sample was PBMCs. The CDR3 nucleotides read TGTGCCAGCAGCTTATATCACAGCGGACAGGTCACCTGCGAGCAGTACTTC. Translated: CASSLYHSGQVTCEQYF.